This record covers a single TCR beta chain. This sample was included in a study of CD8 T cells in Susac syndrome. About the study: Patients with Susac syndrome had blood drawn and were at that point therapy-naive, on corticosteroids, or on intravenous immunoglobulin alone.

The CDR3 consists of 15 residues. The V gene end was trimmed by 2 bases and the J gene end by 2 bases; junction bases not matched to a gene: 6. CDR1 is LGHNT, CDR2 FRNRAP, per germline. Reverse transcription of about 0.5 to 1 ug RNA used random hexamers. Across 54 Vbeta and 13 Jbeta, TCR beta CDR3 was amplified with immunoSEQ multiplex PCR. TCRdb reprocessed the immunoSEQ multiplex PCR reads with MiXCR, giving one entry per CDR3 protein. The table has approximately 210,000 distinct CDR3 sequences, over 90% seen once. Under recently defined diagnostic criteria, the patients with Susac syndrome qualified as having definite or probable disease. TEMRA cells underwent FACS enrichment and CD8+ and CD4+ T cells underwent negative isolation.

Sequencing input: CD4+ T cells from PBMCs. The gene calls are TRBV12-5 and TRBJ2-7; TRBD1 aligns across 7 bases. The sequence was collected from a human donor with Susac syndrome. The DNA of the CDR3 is TGTGCTAGTGGTTTGCCTCGGACAGGTCCCTACGAGCAGTACTTC. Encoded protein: CASGLPRTGPYEQYF.